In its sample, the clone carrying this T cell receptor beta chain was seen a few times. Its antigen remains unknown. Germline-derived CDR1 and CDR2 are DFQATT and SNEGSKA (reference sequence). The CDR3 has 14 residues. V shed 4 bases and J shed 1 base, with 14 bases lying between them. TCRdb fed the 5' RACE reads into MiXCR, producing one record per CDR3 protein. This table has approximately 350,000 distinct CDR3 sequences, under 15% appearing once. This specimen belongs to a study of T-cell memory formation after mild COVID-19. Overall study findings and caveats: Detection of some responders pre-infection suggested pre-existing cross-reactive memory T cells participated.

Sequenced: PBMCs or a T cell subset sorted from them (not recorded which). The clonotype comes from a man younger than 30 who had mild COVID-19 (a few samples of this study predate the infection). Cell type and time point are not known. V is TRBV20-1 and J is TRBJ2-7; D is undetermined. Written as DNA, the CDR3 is TGCAGTGCTATAGACCCCGGTCCTTCCTACGAGCAGTACTTC. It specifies CSAIDPGPSYEQYF.